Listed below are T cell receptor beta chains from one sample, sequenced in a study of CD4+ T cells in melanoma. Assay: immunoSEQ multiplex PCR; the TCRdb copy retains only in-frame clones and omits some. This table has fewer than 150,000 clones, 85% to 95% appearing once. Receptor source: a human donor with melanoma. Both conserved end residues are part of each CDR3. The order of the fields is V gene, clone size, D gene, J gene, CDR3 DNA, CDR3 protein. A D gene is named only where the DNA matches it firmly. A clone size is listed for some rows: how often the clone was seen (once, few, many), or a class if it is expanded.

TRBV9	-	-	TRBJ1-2	TGTGCCAGCAGCGTAGCCCCGAAAGGGGTTAACTATGGCTACACCTTC	CASSVAPKGVNYGYTF
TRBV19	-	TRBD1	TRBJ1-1	TGTGCCAGTAGTACCGACAGGGGGACTGAAGCTTTCTTT	CASSTDRGTEAFF
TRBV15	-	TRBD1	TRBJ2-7	TGTGCCACCAGCAGAGGACAGGGGGCAGCCTACGAGCAGTACTTC	CATSRGQGAAYEQYF
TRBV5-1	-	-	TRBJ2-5	TGCGCCAGCAGCTTGGAACCCGGGCCATCGGAGACCCAGTACTTC	CASSLEPGPSETQYF
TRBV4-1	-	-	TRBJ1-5	TGCGCCAGCAGCCAAGATAGGCAGCCCCAGCATTTT	CASSQDRQPQHF
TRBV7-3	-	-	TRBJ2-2	TGTGCCAGCAGCTTAGGTTCGACCGGGGAGCTGTTTTTT	CASSLGSTGELFF
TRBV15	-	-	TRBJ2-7	TGTGCCACCAATATAATGGCAGGGGTAGAAGAGCAGTACTTC	CATNIMAGVEEQYF
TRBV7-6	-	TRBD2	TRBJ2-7	TGTGCCAGCAGCTTAGGAGCGGGGGGAACCTACGAGCAGTACTTC	CASSLGAGGTYEQYF
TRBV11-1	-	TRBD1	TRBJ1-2	TGTGCCAGCAGCTGGGACAGCGTGTCCTATGGCTACACCTTC	CASSWDSVSYGYTF
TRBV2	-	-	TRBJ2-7	TGTGCCAGCAGGCCGGACAGCTACGAGCAGTACTTC	CASRPDSYEQYF
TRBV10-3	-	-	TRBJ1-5	TGTGCCATCAGTGATGACAATCAGCCCCAGCATTTT	CAISDDNQPQHF
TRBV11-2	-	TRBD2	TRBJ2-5	TGTGCCAGCAGCTTAGATGCGGGAGATTGGGCGGGGGTCACCAAAGAGACCCAGTACTTC	CASSLDAGDWAGVTKETQYF
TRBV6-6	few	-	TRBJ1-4	TGTGCCAGCAGTCCTTCACAGGGTGTCTATGAAAAACTGTTTTTT	CASSPSQGVYEKLFF
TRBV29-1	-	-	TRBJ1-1	TGCAGCGTTGATATGCGGGCAAACACTGAAGCTTTCTTT	CSVDMRANTEAFF
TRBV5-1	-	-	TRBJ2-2	TGCGCCAGCAGCTTACAGGGCGGGACCGGGGAGCTGTTTTTT	CASSLQGGTGELFF
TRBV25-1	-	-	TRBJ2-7	TGTGCCAGCAGTGAAGACCGCGGGACCTACGAGCAGTACTTC	CASSEDRGTYEQYF
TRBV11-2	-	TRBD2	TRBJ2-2	TGTGCCAGCAGCTTGAGCGGGACGAACACCGGGGAGCTGTTTTTT	CASSLSGTNTGELFF
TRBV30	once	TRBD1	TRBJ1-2	TGTGCCTGGAGTACAGGGGTCGGCTACACCTTC	CAWSTGVGYTF
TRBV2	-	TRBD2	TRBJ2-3	TGTGCCAGCATGAGCGGGGGGGATACGCAGTATTTT	CASMSGGDTQYF
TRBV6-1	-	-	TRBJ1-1	TGTGCCAGCAGTGACCCCGGGGCCCTGGGGAGCACTGAAGCTTTCTTT	CASSDPGALGSTEAFF
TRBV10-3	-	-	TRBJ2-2	TGTGCCATCAGTTCAGGGTTAGTGAGCACCGGGGAGCTGTTTTTT	CAISSGLVSTGELFF
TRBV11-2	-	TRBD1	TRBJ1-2	TGTGCCAGCAGCCTAGACTCCGGGACAGGACCCTATGGCTACACCTTC	CASSLDSGTGPYGYTF
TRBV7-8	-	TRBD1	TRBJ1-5	TGTGCCAGCAGCTTAGCTACAGGGGGTATAGGTAATCAGCCCCAGCATTTT	CASSLATGGIGNQPQHF
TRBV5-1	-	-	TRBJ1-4	TGCGCCAGCAGCTTAGGGGTTGGAACTAATGAAAAACTGTTTTTT	CASSLGVGTNEKLFF
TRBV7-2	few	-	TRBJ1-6	TGTGCCAGCAGCTTCTTGAGGGGTCTTAATTCACCCCTCCACTTT	CASSFLRGLNSPLHF
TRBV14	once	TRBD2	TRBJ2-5	TGTGCCAGGTCACCAGCGGGGGGGGCCTCTGTGGAGACCCAGTACTTC	CARSPAGGASVETQYF
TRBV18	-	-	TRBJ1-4	TGTGCCAGCTCTCAAGCAGGGGTTGAAAAACTGTTTTTT	CASSQAGVEKLFF
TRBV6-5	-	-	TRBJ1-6	TGTGCCAGCAGTTACCAGGGTGACAACATTTCACCCCTCCACTTT	CASSYQGDNISPLHF
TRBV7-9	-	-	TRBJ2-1	TGTGCCAGCAGCTTTACTAGCAATGAGCAGTTCTTC	CASSFTSNEQFF
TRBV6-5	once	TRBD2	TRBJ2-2	TGTGCCAGCAGTTTCCGACTAGCGGGGGTGACCGGGGAGCTGTTTTTT	CASSFRLAGVTGELFF
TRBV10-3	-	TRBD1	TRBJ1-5	TGTGCCATCAGGTCGGACAGGGGGCAAAATCAGCCCCAGCATTTT	CAIRSDRGQNQPQHF
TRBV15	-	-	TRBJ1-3	TGTGCCACCAGCAGAGGGGGTCCAGGCTCTGGAAACACCATATATTTT	CATSRGGPGSGNTIYF
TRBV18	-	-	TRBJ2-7	TGTGCCAGCTCACAAACAGGTACCTCCTACGAGCAGTACTTC	CASSQTGTSYEQYF
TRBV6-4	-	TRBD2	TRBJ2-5	TGTGCCAGCAGTGACTCTCCGCGGATGTGGCGGGGGGGCTCTAAGACCCAGTACTTC	CASSDSPRMWRGGSKTQYF
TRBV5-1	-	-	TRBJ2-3	TGCGCCAGCAGCTTCACAGATACGCAGTATTTT	CASSFTDTQYF
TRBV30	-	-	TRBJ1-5	TGTGCCTGGGCGATACAGGGCAATCAGCCCCAGCATTTT	CAWAIQGNQPQHF
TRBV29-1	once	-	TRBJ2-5	TGCAGCGTTTCAGTAGATCCGGGAGAGACCCAGTACTTC	CSVSVDPGETQYF
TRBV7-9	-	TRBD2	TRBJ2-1	TGTGCCAGCAGGTTGGAGCGGGGGGGCAACGACAATGAGCAGTTCTTC	CASRLERGGNDNEQFF
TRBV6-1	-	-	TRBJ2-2	TGTGCCAGCAGGGGGCAGGGCAGTGCCTCCGGGGAGCTGTTTTTT	CASRGQGSASGELFF
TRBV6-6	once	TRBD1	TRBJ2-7	TGTGCCAGCAGTTCGACAGGGGCCTACGAGCAGTACTTC	CASSSTGAYEQYF
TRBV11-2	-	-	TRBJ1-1	TGTGCCAGCAGCTTAGTGGGAAATCCTGAAGCTTTCTTT	CASSLVGNPEAFF
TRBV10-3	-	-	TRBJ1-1	TGTGCCATCAGAGCACAGGAGAGCGAAGCTTTCTTT	CAIRAQESEAFF
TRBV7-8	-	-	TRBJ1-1	TGTGCCAGCAGCTTAGCGACAGGACTGAACACTGAAGCTTTCTTT	CASSLATGLNTEAFF
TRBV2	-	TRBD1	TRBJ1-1	TGTGCCAGCAGTAAGACAGGGGGCGAGAAAGCTTTCTTT	CASSKTGGEKAFF
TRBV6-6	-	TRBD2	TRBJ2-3	TGTGCCAGCAGGGACCCGACTAGCAGAAGCACAGATACGCAGTATTTT	CASRDPTSRSTDTQYF
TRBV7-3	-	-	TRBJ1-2	TGTGCCAGCAGCTTAAGACGAGATTATGGCTACACCTTC	CASSLRRDYGYTF
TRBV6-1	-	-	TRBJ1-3	TGTGCCAGCAGTGAAGGGCTTCTAGGTTGGGCAGGGGGAAACACCATATATTTT	CASSEGLLGWAGGNTIYF
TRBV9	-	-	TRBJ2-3	TGTGCCAGCAGCGTGACGGTATCAGGGCTTGATACGCAGTATTTT	CASSVTVSGLDTQYF
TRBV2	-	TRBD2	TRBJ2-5	TGTGCCAGCAGTAGCGGGGGGGCCCCAGAGACCCAGTACTTC	CASSSGGAPETQYF
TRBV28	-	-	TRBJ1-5	TGTGCCAGCAGTACCAATGATAATCAGCCCCAGCATTTT	CASSTNDNQPQHF
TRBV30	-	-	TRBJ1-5	TGTGCCTGGAGCCCGGGAAGCAATCAGCCCCAGCATTTT	CAWSPGSNQPQHF
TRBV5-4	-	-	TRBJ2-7	TGTGCCAGCAGCGCCGACAGGATTGCCACCTACGAGCAGTACTTC	CASSADRIATYEQYF
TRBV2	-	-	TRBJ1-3	TGTGCCAGCAGTGTTGCTGGTGCCGAATTTGGAAACACCATATATTTT	CASSVAGAEFGNTIYF
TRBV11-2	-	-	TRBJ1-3	TGTGCCAGCAGCCTAGCAGGAGGAAACACCATATATTTT	CASSLAGGNTIYF
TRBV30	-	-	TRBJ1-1	TGTGCCTGGACTTCACCGGGGGGATTGAACACTGAAGCTTTCTTT	CAWTSPGGLNTEAFF